The 14 T cell receptor beta chains reported below all come from one sample, sequenced in a study of OX40 agonist ivuxolimab in advanced cancers. The assay was immunoSEQ multiplex PCR, and TCRdb's table has in-frame clones only and misses some. The repertoire holds 44,000 or so clones, under 95% seen once, with around 19% in the top ten. The specimen comprised CD4+ or CD8+ T cells sorted from blood, sampled in a trial of the OX40 agonist ivuxolimab. The receptors were gathered from an adult with an advanced solid tumor such as melanoma, head and neck, liver or kidney cancer.

In this sample, this clone turned up once. The chain is built from TRBV2 and TRBJ1-2; perhaps TRBD1 as D (6 bases). Germline V CDR1 and CDR2: SNHLY, FYNNEI. The CDR3 length is 15 residues. Trimming took off 6 bases at V and 5 bases at J, with 19 bases between the two ends. CDR3 coding DNA: TGTGCCAGCAGCTATGGGGGGGACACTTTATATGGCTACACCTTC. Translation gives CASSYGGDTLYGYTF.

V and J are TRBV11-2 and TRBJ1-1; a weak D match, TRBD1 (5 bases). V gave up 4 bases and J gave up 3 bases, with 15 bases separating them. The CDR3 runs 15 residues. CDR1 and CDR2 from the germline V gene are SGHAT and FQNNGV. The CDR3 sequence is CASSSSGTSYTEAFF. CDR3 coding DNA: TGTGCCAGCAGCTCCTCCGGGACGTCGTACACTGAAGCTTTCTTT.

The J gene is TRBJ2-3, the V gene TRBV28; no clear D gene. Germline V gene data show CDR1 as MDHEN and CDR2 as SYDVKM. The CDR3 loop spans 12 amino acids. V lost 3 bases, J lost 8 bases, and 9 bases lay in between. The CDR3 spells CASSFEYATQYF. The CDR3 DNA reads TGTGCCAGCAGTTTTGAGTACGCTACGCAGTATTTT.

The V gene is TRBV14, the J gene TRBJ2-7, with TRBD1 matching over 7 bases. The V gene end was trimmed by 0 bases and the J gene end by 4 bases; junction bases not matched to a gene: 6. The CDR3 runs to 15 residues. Per germline, CDR1 SGHDN and CDR2 FVKESK. The CDR3 coding sequence is TGTGCCAGCAGCCAAGAAGGGACAGCCAGATACGAGCAGTACTTC. Residues: CASSQEGTARYEQYF.

This sequence joins TRBV27 and TRBJ1-1; D perhaps matches TRBD1 (5 bases). The CDR3 is 13 amino acids. V lost 7 bases and J 1 base, leaving 10 bases between the germline ends. From germline, CDR1 is MNHEY and CDR2 SMNVEV (reference sequence). CDR3 residues: CASKLQGNTEAFF. The CDR3 coding sequence is TGTGCCAGCAAACTTCAGGGGAACACTGAAGCTTTCTTT.

This chain uses TRBV4-2 with TRBJ1-2, with D uncertain. The CDR3 has 13 residues. The ends were cut back, 6 bases at V and 2 bases at J, with 10 bases in the middle. Per germline, CDR1 LGHNA and CDR2 YNFKEQ. Here the CDR3 DNA reads TGTGCCAGCAGACTCACAGAGAACTATGGCTACACCTTC. Its protein is CASRLTENYGYTF.

The chain employs TRBV19 and TRBJ1-1; tentative D call: TRBD1 (5 bases). Looked up from germline, CDR1 is LNHDA and CDR2 is SQIVND (reference sequence). This CDR3 contains 13 residues. Trimming left V 5 bases short and J 8 bases short, with 15 bases between. The CDR3 nucleotides are TGTGCCAGTAGTTATGCCCCCGGGGGGGAAGCTTTCTTT. Amino acids: CASSYAPGGEAFF.

The chain combines TRBV12-5 with TRBJ2-3; D may be TRBD1 (6 bases). CDR3 length equals 17 residues. CDR1 and CDR2 from the germline V gene are LGHNT and FRNRAP. Trimming pared 2 bases from V and 0 bases from J, leaving 15 bases between. This chain's CDR3 is CASGLWAGATSTDTQYF. The CDR3 DNA reads as TGTGCTAGTGGTTTGTGGGCAGGGGCTACTAGCACAGATACGCAGTATTTT.

The chain has TRBV2 and TRBJ2-7, with D possibly matching TRBD2 (5 bases). This CDR3 is built from 13 residues. V lost 3 bases and J lost 4, with 10 bases in between. Germline V gene sequence: CDR1 SNHLY, CDR2 FYNNEI. CDR3 loop: CASSDALAYEQYF. The DNA of the CDR3 is TGTGCCAGCAGTGATGCTCTAGCATACGAGCAGTACTTC.

V usage is TRBV30 and J usage is TRBJ1-1; maybe TRBD1 (5 bases). The V and J ends lost 4 bases and 1 base respectively, with 7 bases between them. This CDR3 comprises 12 residues. Germline V gene lookup returns CDR1 GTSNPN and CDR2 SVGIG (reference sequence). The CDR3 nucleotides are TGTGCCTGGAATACAGGGAACACTGAAGCTTTCTTT. Encoded protein: CAWNTGNTEAFF.

V and J are TRBV7-2 and TRBJ2-1; 12 bases line up with TRBD2. The CDR3 consists of 17 residues. Germline V CDR1 and CDR2: SGHTA, FQGNSA. V was pared by 6 bases and J by 0 bases, with 6 bases of the junction left unmatched. CDR3 coding DNA: TGTGCCAGCAGTCTGACTAGCGGGAGCTACTCCTACAATGAGCAGTTCTTC. This translates into CASSLTSGSYSYNEQFF.

The chain has TRBV4-1 and TRBJ2-7; tentatively, D is TRBD2 (6 bases). V lost 1 base, J lost 6 bases, and 16 bases lay in between. This CDR3 is built from 15 residues. Germline CDR1 is MGHRA and CDR2 is YSYEKL. The CDR3 sequence: CASSQVLAGFAEQYF. CDR3 nucleotide sequence: TGCGCCAGCAGCCAAGTTTTGGCGGGGTTCGCCGAGCAGTACTTC.

V and J are TRBV29-1 and TRBJ2-1; D not certain. Germline-derived CDR1 and CDR2 are SQVTM and ANQGSEA. The CDR3 spans 11 residues. V lost 6 bases to trimming and J lost 5 bases, with 8 bases between them. Here the CDR3 DNA reads TGCAGCGTACCGACAAACAATGAGCAGTTCTTC. This encodes CSVPTNNEQFF.

This rearrangement joins TRBV9 to TRBJ2-7; 9 positions match TRBD1. This CDR3 comprises 15 residues. Germline values: CDR1 SGDLS, CDR2 YYNGEE. J was trimmed by 7 bases and V by 2 bases; bases with no gene match: 10. This chain's CDR3 is CASSVHETGGYEQYF. The CDR3 DNA is TGTGCCAGCAGCGTGCATGAGACAGGGGGTTATGAGCAGTACTTC.